A single sample gave rise to the 11 T cell receptor beta chains below, sequenced in a study of radiotherapy plus CTLA-4 blockade in lung cancer. Sequencing was performed with immunoSEQ multiplex PCR; in TCRdb, only in-frame clones are kept and a portion is missing. This repertoire shows 35,000 to 40,000 clones, approximately 83% found once; its top ten account for under 25%. Here the sequenced sample was peripheral blood, taken from a patient treated with radiotherapy plus ipilimumab. The receptor set was obtained from a human donor with non-small cell lung cancer whose response to radiotherapy plus ipilimumab could not be evaluated.

The chain is built from TRBV28 and TRBJ2-7; D might be TRBD2 (5 bases). The CDR3 totals 13 residues. Trimming took 8 bases from V and 6 from J, leaving 17 bases between them. Germline V gives CDR1 MDHEN, CDR2 SYDVKM. The CDR3 DNA sequence: TGTGCCAGCGGACCCTCTCCGGGATTCGAGCAGTACTTC. Its protein product is CASGPSPGFEQYF. The whole variable domain, filled in from reference TRBV28 and TRBJ2-7, reads DVKVTQSSRYLVKRTGEKVFLECVQDMDHENMFWYRQDPGLGLRLIYFSYDVKMKEKGDIPEGYSVSREKKERFSLILESASTNQTSMYLCASGPSPGFEQYFGPGTRLTVT.

The V and J genes are TRBV7-2 and TRBJ2-5; 8 bases are a match to TRBD2. CDR1 is SGHTA, CDR2 FQGNSA, per germline. The CDR3 has 13 amino acids. V dropped 6 bases and J dropped 1; count of bases not matched to a gene: 1. CDR3 in DNA: TGTGCCAGCAGGACTAGCGCCCAAGAGACCCAGTACTTC. It is translated as CASRTSAQETQYF.

With regard to this clone: The junction and the germline gene differ at one end; a read error may be behind it. The chain recombines TRBV7-7 with TRBJ2-2; no firm D call. The CDR3 contains 12 residues. The germline CDR1 and CDR2 sequences are SSHAT and FNYEAQ (reference sequence). The CDR3 sequence: CASRANTGELFF. The CDR3 nucleotides are TGTGCTAGCAGAGCAAACACCGGGGAGCTGTTTTTT.

The chain combines TRBV21-1 with TRBJ1-1; the table's D call TRBD1 went unverified against the DNA. TRBV21-1 is an annotated pseudogene. The CDR3 extends over 15 amino acids. CDR3 in DNA: TGTGCCAGCAGCAAAGAGGGGGACACCCGACCTGAAGCTTTCTTT. It codes for CASSKEGDTRPEAFF.

This chain links TRBV6-5 with TRBJ1-2; tentative D call: TRBD1 (5 bases). Trimming shortened V by 6 bases and J by 2 bases, and 10 bases separated the two germline ends. Germline V gene data show CDR1 as MNHEY and CDR2 as SVGAGI. This CDR3 contains 13 residues. The DNA for the CDR3 is TGTGCCAGCAGACAGACAGCAAACTATGGCTACACCTTC. Translated, it gives CASRQTANYGYTF.

The V and J genes are TRBV10-3 and TRBJ2-5; 7 nucleotides line up with TRBD1. With 8 bases clipped from V and 4 bases from J, the junction kept 7 bases outside the gene matches. CDR3 length: 13 amino acids. CDR1 ENHRY and CDR2 SYGVKD come from the germline V gene. The CDR3 is CAIGRGRGETQYF. The DNA for the CDR3 is TGTGCCATCGGAAGGGGGCGCGGAGAGACCCAGTACTTC.

In the case of this clone: The sample contains more than one DNA sequence encoding this CDR3. The V and J genes are TRBV29-1 and TRBJ1-1, with TRBD1 as a possible D gene (6 bases). V lost 6 bases to trimming and J lost 1 base, with 12 bases between them. CDR3 length equals 13 residues. From germline, CDR1 is SQVTM and CDR2 ANQGSEA. For the CDR3, the DNA is TGCAGCGTGACACAGGGCCCGAACACTGAAGCTTTCTTT. This encodes CSVTQGPNTEAFF. Using reference TRBV29-1 and TRBJ1-1 for the parts outside the CDR3, the full variable domain is SAVISQKPSRDICQRGTSLTIQCQVDSQVTMMFWYRQQPGQSLTLIATANQGSEATYESGFVIDKFPISRPNLTFSTLTVSNMSPEDSSIYLCSVTQGPNTEAFFGQGTRLTVV.

The genes are TRBV28 and TRBJ2-7; 8 positions match TRBD1. Per the germline V gene, CDR1 is MDHEN and CDR2 is SYDVKM. The CDR3 runs to 11 residues. J was trimmed by 5 bases and V by 7 bases; bases with no gene match: 1. CDR3 protein: CASTGGDEQYF. DNA for the CDR3: TGTGCCAGCACAGGGGGCGACGAGCAGTACTTC. Full variable domain (missing parts from reference TRBV28 and TRBJ2-7): DVKVTQSSRYLVKRTGEKVFLECVQDMDHENMFWYRQDPGLGLRLIYFSYDVKMKEKGDIPEGYSVSREKKERFSLILESASTNQTSMYLCASTGGDEQYFGPGTRLTVT.

This chain joins TRBV7-9 and TRBJ1-1, with no clear D. The CDR3 covers 13 residues. Trimming took off 5 bases at V and 3 bases at J, with 10 bases between the two ends. The germline gives CDR1 SEHNR, CDR2 FQNEAQ (reference sequence). The CDR3 loop reads CASSAIVDTEAFF. CDR3 nucleotide sequence: TGTGCCAGCAGCGCCATCGTAGACACTGAAGCTTTCTTT.

The chain is built from TRBV5-1 and TRBJ2-1, with D perhaps TRBD2 (6 bases). Trimming stripped 0 bases from V and 4 bases from J, with 11 bases between. In germline, CDR1 is SGHRS, CDR2 YFSETQ. The CDR3 has 15 residues. This chain's CDR3 is CASSLGGRQYNEQFF. The DNA of the CDR3 is TGCGCCAGCAGCTTGGGAGGGAGGCAGTACAATGAGCAGTTCTTC. Full variable domain (rest looked up from reference TRBV5-1 and TRBJ2-1): KAGVTQTPRYLIKTRGQQVTLSCSPISGHRSVSWYQQTPGQGLQFLFEYFSETQRNKGNFPGRFSGRQFSNSRSEMNVSTLELGDSALYLCASSLGGRQYNEQFFGPGTRLTVL.

The rearrangement links TRBV7-9 to TRBJ1-2, with TRBD1 matching 8 bases. CDR1 and CDR2 from the germline V gene are SEHNR and FQNEAQ (reference sequence). The CDR3 covers 15 residues. The V gene end was trimmed by 5 bases and the J gene end by 4 bases; junction bases not matched to a gene: 9. The chain's CDR3 is CASSQDRGQLYGYTF. The CDR3 nucleotides read TGTGCCAGCAGCCAAGACAGGGGCCAACTCTATGGCTACACCTTC.